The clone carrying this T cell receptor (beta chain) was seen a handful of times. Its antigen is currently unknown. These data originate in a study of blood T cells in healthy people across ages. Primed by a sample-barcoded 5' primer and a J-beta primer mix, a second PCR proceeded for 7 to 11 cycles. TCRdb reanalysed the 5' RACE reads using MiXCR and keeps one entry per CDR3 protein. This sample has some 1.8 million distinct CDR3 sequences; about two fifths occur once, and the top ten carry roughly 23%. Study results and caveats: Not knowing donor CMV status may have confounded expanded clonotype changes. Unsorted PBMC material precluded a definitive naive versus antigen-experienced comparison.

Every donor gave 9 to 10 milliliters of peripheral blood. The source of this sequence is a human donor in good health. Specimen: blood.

CDR3 in DNA: TGCGCCAGCAGCCCGAGTGGCCTAGCGAACACCGGGGAGCTGTTTTTT. Translated, it gives CASSPSGLANTGELFF. J is TRBJ2-2 and V is TRBV5-1; D is uncertain. The germline V and J ends were trimmed by 4 bases and 0 bases, with 13 bases remaining between them. This CDR3 spans 16 amino acids. CDR1 and CDR2 (germline): SGHRS, YFSETQ.